The source of this T cell receptor beta chain is a study of post-analysis software for immune sequencing data. Turning to the study itself: Recorded subtypes: relapsing-remitting, secondary progressive, progressive-relapsing; some patients unannotated.

This CDR3 spans 15 amino acids. V shed 6 bases and J 6 bases; nucleotides not matched to a gene: 4. CDR1 and CDR2 (germline): SNHLY, FYNNEI. A single count supports this clonotype. Its antigen is not identified. Study-wide findings and caveats: A few TRBV segments, TRBV5-6, TRBV5-1 and TRBV20-1 among them, were found more frequent in patients than controls. People with multiple sclerosis had a significantly lower normalized Chao1 diversity than controls did.

Presence of unique molecular identifiers characterized the TCR beta cDNA libraries. TCRdb processed the PCR reads anew with MiXCR; each CDR3 protein has one entry. Among hundreds of thousands of distinct CDR3 sequences, less than 45% were seen once, and the ten largest hold around an eighth. The sequencing sample was made of blood. The genes are TRBV2 and TRBJ2-1; 14 bases agree with TRBD2. This TCR derives from a girl between 10 and 17 years old with multiple sclerosis. CDR3 DNA sequence: TGTGCCAGCAGGGGGACTAGCGGGAGTGTCAATGAGCAGTTCTTC. The encoded protein is CASRGTSGSVNEQFF.